The sequence of this T cell receptor (beta chain) was determined in a study of tumor and adjacent non-tumor tissue in lung cancer. The library came from three nested PCR rounds adapted from ARM-PCR protocols. TCRdb analysed the multiplex PCR reads with MiXCR anew, one entry per CDR3 protein. The sample has under 150,000 distinct CDR3 sequences; around 65% are singletons. The template was RNA from unsorted bulk tissue. The sequencing sample was made of lung tumor tissue. This clonotype was sampled from a man between 60 and 75 years old with small cell lung cancer.

Here the CDR3 reads CASSPFRGLDEKLFF. CDR3 in DNA: TGTGCCAGCAGCCCATTCCGAGGGCTAGATGAAAAACTGTTTTTT. The chain is built from TRBV5-5 and TRBJ1-4, with no clear D. V shed 4 bases and J shed 6 bases, with 16 bases lying between them. Germline CDR1 and CDR2: SGHKS and YYEKEE (reference sequence). This CDR3 contains 15 residues.